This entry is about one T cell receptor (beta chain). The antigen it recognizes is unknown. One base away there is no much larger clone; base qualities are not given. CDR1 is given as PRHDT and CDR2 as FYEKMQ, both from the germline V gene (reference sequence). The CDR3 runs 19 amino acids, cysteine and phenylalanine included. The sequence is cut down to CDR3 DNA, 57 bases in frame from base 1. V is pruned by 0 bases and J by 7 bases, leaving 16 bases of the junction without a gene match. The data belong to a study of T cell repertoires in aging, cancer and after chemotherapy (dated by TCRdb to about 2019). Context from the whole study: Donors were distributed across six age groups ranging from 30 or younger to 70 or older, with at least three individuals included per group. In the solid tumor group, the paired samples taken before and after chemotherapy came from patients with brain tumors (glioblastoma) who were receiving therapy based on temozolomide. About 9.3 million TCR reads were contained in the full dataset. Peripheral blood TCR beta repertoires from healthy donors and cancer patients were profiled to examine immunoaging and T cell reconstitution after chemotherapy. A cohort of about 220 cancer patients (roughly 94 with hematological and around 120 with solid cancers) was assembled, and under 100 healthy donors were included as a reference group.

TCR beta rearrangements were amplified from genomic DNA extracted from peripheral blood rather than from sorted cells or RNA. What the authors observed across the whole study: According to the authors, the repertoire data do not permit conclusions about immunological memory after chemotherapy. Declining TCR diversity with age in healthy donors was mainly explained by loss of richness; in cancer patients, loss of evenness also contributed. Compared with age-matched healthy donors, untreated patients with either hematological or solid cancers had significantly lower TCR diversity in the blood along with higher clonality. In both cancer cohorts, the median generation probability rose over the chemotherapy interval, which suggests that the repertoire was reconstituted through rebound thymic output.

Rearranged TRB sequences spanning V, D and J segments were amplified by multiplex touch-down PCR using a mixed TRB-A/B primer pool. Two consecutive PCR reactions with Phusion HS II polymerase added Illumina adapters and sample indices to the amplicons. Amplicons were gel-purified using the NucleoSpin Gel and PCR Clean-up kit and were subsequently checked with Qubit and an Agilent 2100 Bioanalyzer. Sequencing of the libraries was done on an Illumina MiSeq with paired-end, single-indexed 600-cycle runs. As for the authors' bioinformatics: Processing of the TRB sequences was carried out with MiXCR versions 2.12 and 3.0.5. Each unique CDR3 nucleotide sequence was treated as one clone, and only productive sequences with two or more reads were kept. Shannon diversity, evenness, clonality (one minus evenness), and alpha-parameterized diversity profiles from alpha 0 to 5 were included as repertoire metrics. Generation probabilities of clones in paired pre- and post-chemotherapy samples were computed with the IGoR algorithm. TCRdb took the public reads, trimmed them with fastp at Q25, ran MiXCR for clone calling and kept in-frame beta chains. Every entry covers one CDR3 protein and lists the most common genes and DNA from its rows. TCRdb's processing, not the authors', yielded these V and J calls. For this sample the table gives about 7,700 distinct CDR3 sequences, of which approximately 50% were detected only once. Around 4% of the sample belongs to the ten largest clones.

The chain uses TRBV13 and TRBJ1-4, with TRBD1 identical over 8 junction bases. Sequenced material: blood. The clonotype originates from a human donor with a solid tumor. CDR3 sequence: CASSLGRGTGRGGREKLFF. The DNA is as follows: TGTGCCAGCAGCTTAGGACGAGGGACAGGACGCGGGGGCCGTGAAAAACTGTTTTTT. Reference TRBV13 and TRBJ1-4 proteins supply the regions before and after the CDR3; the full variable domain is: AAGVIQSPRHLIKEKRETATLKCYPIPRHDTVYWYQQGPGQDPQFLISFYEKMQSDKGSIPDRFSAQQFSDYHSELNMSSLELGDSALYFCASSLGRGTGRGGREKLFFGSGTQLSVL.